The 15 T cell receptor beta chains given below trace back to one sample, sequenced in a study of blood T cell repertoires in COVID-19. This table comes from immunoSEQ multiplex PCR, and its TCRdb copy is limited to in-frame clones, with some not included. The table has approximately 150,000 clones, less than 90% seen once. Sequences were obtained from PBMCs or T cells enriched from blood (not recorded which). Receptors were obtained from a woman between 45 and 60 years old who had recovered from COVID-19.

This rearrangement joins TRBV18 to TRBJ2-3; D unresolved. The CDR3 length is 11 residues. Germline V CDR1 and CDR2: KGHSH, LQKENI. V dropped 4 bases and J dropped 5 bases, with 4 bases sitting between them. The CDR3 loop reads CASSLQDTQYF. The CDR3 DNA reads TGTGCCAGCTCACTCCAAGATACGCAGTATTTT.

The table lists this clone with a few counts. CDR3: CSVLGPSKEGSTEAFF. The CDR3 DNA is TGCAGCGTCCTCGGACCCTCGAAGGAGGGGAGCACTGAAGCTTTCTTT. The J gene is TRBJ1-1, the V gene TRBV29-1; maybe TRBD1 (5 bases). The CDR3 contains 16 residues. Looked up from germline, CDR1 is SQVTM and CDR2 is ANQGSEA. V lost 6 bases and J 4 bases, leaving 24 bases between the germline ends.

This chain joins TRBV12-5 and TRBJ2-1; D perhaps matches TRBD1 (6 bases). The CDR3 spans 14 residues. CDR1 and CDR2 (germline): LGHNT, FRNRAP. Trimming cost V 4 bases and J 4 bases, with 11 bases left between them. CDR3 nucleotide sequence: TGTGCTAGTGGTTCGCAGGGGAAATACAATGAGCAGTTCTTC. This encodes CASGSQGKYNEQFF.

J is TRBJ1-3 and V is TRBV18; TRBD1 agrees at 9 bases. The CDR3 length is 14 residues. The ends lost 5 bases at V and 4 bases at J; junction bases unmatched: 3. CDR1 and CDR2 (germline): KGHSH, LQKENI. CDR3 nucleotides: TGTGCCAGCTCATCGGACAGGGGAGGAAACACCATATATTTT. Its protein is CASSSDRGGNTIYF.

The count of this clone is one. V gene TRBV7-2 combines with J gene TRBJ2-2; D not resolved. Trimming took off 1 base at V and 4 bases at J, with 7 bases between the two ends. Germline CDR1 reads SGHTA; CDR2 reads FQGNSA. The CDR3 covers 14 residues. CDR3 region: CASSLGHFTGELFF. The CDR3 coding sequence is TGTGCCAGCAGCTTAGGACACTTCACCGGGGAGCTGTTTTTT.

The chain joins TRBV28 to TRBJ2-7; D gene uncertain. Trimming took off 7 bases at V and 2 bases at J, with 15 bases between the two ends. The CDR3 length is 14 residues. From germline, CDR1 is MDHEN and CDR2 SYDVKM. Here the CDR3 DNA reads TGTGCCAGCACACGCGGCCCCTCAACCTACGAGCAGTACTTC. Protein product: CASTRGPSTYEQYF. The entire variable domain, with the rest obtained from reference TRBV28 and TRBJ2-7, is as follows: DVKVTQSSRYLVKRTGEKVFLECVQDMDHENMFWYRQDPGLGLRLIYFSYDVKMKEKGDIPEGYSVSREKKERFSLILESASTNQTSMYLCASTRGPSTYEQYFGPGTRLTVT.

The chain recombines TRBV28 with TRBJ2-2, with 10 positions matching TRBD2. Germline V gene sequence: CDR1 MDHEN, CDR2 SYDVKM. Trimming removed 3 bases from V and 4 bases from J; junction bases left unmatched: 5. This CDR3 is built from 16 residues. CDR3 amino acids: CASSFLAGVVTGELFF. The CDR3 coding sequence is TGTGCCAGCAGTTTTCTAGCGGGAGTGGTCACCGGGGAGCTGTTTTTT.

Notes on this clone: The junction departs from the called germline gene at one end, perhaps through a read error. The chain recombines TRBV6-6 with TRBJ2-7; TRBD1 aligns across 8 bases. Germline CDR1 is MNHNY and CDR2 is SVGAGI (reference sequence). There are 11 residues in the CDR3. The CDR3 sequence is CASSQYEDRVF. CDR3 nucleotides: TGTGCCAGCAGCCAATATGAGGACAGGGTCTTC.

The V call is TRBV29-1, the J call TRBJ2-1; 9 nucleotides match TRBD2. The V gene's germline CDR1 is SQVTM and CDR2 ANQGSEA. The ends lost 6 bases at V and 3 bases at J; junction bases unmatched: 6. The CDR3 extends over 14 amino acids. In DNA, the CDR3 is TGCAGCGTAAAAAGCGGGGGGTACTACAATGAGCAGTTCTTC. Translating gives CSVKSGGYYNEQFF.

The table lists this clone with a few counts. The rearrangement links TRBV7-2 to TRBJ1-4, with unresolved D. From germline, CDR1 is SGHTA and CDR2 FQGNSA. This CDR3 contains 12 residues. Trimming pared 1 base from V and 8 bases from J, leaving 5 bases between. CDR3 residues: CASSLGREKLFF. CDR3 in DNA: TGTGCCAGCAGCTTAGGGAGGGAAAAACTGTTTTTT. Full variable domain (rest looked up from reference TRBV7-2 and TRBJ1-4): GAGVSQSPSNKVTEKGKDVELRCDPISGHTALYWYRQSLGQGLEFLIYFQGNSAPDKSGLPSDRFSAERTGGSVSTLTIQRTQQEDSAVYLCASSLGREKLFFGSGTQLSVL.

This clone was detected only a few times. V and J are TRBV3-1 (or the pseudogene TRBV3-2) and TRBJ1-6, with D uncertain. V was cut by 1 base and J by 15 bases, with 7 bases left in between. The CDR3 sequence is 11 residues long. Germline lookup yields CDR1 LGHDT and CDR2 YNNKEL (reference sequence). As DNA, the CDR3 is TGTGCCAGCAGCCAAGGCGGGGACCTCCACTTT. Residues: CASSQGGDLHF.

The V call is TRBV6-5, the J call TRBJ2-1; D is uncertain. V was clipped by 0 bases and J by 5 bases, with 8 bases between them. Germline values: CDR1 MNHEY, CDR2 SVGAGI. The CDR3 runs to 14 residues. CDR3 protein: CASSYSAPNNEQFF. Here the CDR3 DNA reads TGTGCCAGCAGTTACTCGGCCCCCAACAATGAGCAGTTCTTC.

This chain links TRBV19 with TRBJ1-1, with 9 bases that match TRBD1. J lost 1 base, V lost 6 bases, and 9 bases had no gene match. Looked up from germline, CDR1 is LNHDA and CDR2 is SQIVND (reference sequence). The CDR3 consists of 16 residues. The CDR3 spells CASSLPPGQGNTEAFF. Written as DNA, the CDR3 is TGTGCCAGTAGCTTACCGCCGGGACAGGGGAACACTGAAGCTTTCTTT.

This clone was seen a handful of times. The chain uses TRBV12-3 or TRBV12-4 and TRBJ1-3; D gene uncertain. The V end was cut by 6 bases, the J end by 0 bases, with 6 bases between. The CDR3 is made up of 13 amino acids. CDR3 sequence reads: CASRYYSGNTIYF. The CDR3 DNA reads as TGTGCCAGCAGATACTACTCTGGAAACACCATATATTTT.

The gene calls are TRBV2 and TRBJ1-1; possibly TRBD1 for D (6 bases). The CDR3 runs 14 residues. Trimming removed 8 bases from V and 2 bases from J, with 15 bases in between. In germline, CDR1 is SNHLY, CDR2 FYNNEI. The CDR3 DNA reads as TGTGCCAGCGCCAGAACAGGGCCCAACACTGAAGCTTTCTTT. Protein product: CASARTGPNTEAFF. Full variable domain (outside the CDR3, taken from reference TRBV2 and TRBJ1-1): EPEVTQTPSHQVTQMGQEVILRCVPISNHLYFYWYRQILGQKVEFLVSFYNNEISEKSEIFDDQFSVERPDGSNFTLKIRSTKLEDSAMYFCASARTGPNTEAFFGQGTRLTVV.